These 7 T cell receptor beta chains were all obtained from the same sample, sequenced in a study of blood T cell repertoires in COVID-19. Measured with immunoSEQ multiplex PCR; TCRdb has only the in-frame clones, and not every one. The table includes about 87,000 clones, 90% detected once. Input material: peripheral blood. Receptors originate from a man aged 18 to 30 with COVID-19, enrolled during active disease.

This clone showed up just a few times. The chain recombines TRBV10-1 with TRBJ2-5; 10 positions match TRBD2. V gave up 3 bases and J gave up 4 bases; unmatched junction bases: 2. Germline CDR1 reads WNHNN; CDR2 reads SYGVQD (reference sequence). The CDR3 loop spans 14 amino acids. The CDR3 here is CASSEAGGGETQYF. Written as DNA, the CDR3 is TGCGCCAGCAGTGAAGCGGGAGGGGGAGAGACCCAGTACTTC.

The chain employs TRBV19 and TRBJ1-5; 10 bases map to TRBD1. Per germline, CDR1 LNHDA and CDR2 SQIVND (reference sequence). The CDR3 totals 17 residues. V gave up 0 bases and J gave up 7 bases; unmatched junction bases: 9. CDR3 DNA sequence: TGTGCCAGTAGTATAGATCTATGGGACAGGGGTTGGCAGCCCCAGCATTTT. It is translated as CASSIDLWDRGWQPQHF.

The V call is TRBV5-4, the J call TRBJ1-1; D is unresolved. Germline values: CDR1 SGHNT, CDR2 YYREEE (reference sequence). The CDR3 is 15 amino acids. With 0 bases removed from V and 2 bases from J, the gap between germline ends came to 11 bases. In DNA form, the CDR3 reads TGTGCCAGCAGCTTGGAACGGGGAGATAACACTGAAGCTTTCTTT. Translated, it gives CASSLERGDNTEAFF.

The gene calls are TRBV28 and TRBJ1-2; TRBD1 might be the D (6 bases). This CDR3 contains 13 residues. V was shortened by 8 bases and J by 4 bases, with 14 bases between the two germline ends. Germline V gene data show CDR1 as MDHEN and CDR2 as SYDVKM. The CDR3 loop reads CASSWGGGYGYTF. In DNA, the CDR3 is TGTGCCAGCTCTTGGGGGGGCGGCTATGGCTACACCTTC.

The chain links TRBV28 to TRBJ1-2; D is perhaps TRBD1 (5 bases). Germline lookup yields CDR1 MDHEN and CDR2 SYDVKM. With 6 bases removed from V and 4 bases from J, the gap between germline ends came to 21 bases. The CDR3 extends over 16 amino acids. CDR3 region: CASSRSPGWMGYGYTF. The CDR3, as DNA: TGTGCCAGCAGCAGAAGCCCAGGGTGGATGGGCTATGGCTACACCTTC.

The chain links TRBV12-3 or TRBV12-4 to TRBJ1-5; tentative D call: TRBD1 (6 bases). The V gene lost 3 bases and the J gene lost 7 bases, with 10 bases spanning the gap. There are 13 residues in the CDR3. The CDR3 is CASSLGQGQPQHF. CDR3 coding DNA: TGTGCCAGCAGTTTGGGTCAGGGGCAGCCCCAGCATTTT.

This clone was recorded a few times. The chain employs TRBV28 and TRBJ1-1, with TRBD1 matching 7 bases. The CDR3 is made up of 16 amino acids. Per the germline V gene, CDR1 is MDHEN and CDR2 is SYDVKM. V shed 3 bases and J 5 bases; nucleotides not matched to a gene: 12. CDR3 residues: CASSFRGRQGRTEAFF. For the CDR3, the DNA is TGTGCCAGCAGTTTCAGGGGTAGACAGGGAAGGACTGAAGCTTTCTTT.